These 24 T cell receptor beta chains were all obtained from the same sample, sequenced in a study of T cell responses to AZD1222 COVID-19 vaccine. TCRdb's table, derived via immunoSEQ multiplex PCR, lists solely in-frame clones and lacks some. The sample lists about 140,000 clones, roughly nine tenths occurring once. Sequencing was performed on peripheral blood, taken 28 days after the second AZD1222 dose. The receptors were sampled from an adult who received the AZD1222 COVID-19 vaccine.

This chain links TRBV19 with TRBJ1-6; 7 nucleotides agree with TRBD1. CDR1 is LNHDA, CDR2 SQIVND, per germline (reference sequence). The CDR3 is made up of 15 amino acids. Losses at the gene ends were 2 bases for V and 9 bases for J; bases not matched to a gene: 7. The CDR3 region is CASSISGQIVSPLHF. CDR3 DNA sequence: TGTGCCAGTAGTATATCGGGACAGATTGTTTCACCCCTCCACTTT. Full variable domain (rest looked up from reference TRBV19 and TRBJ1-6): DGGITQSPKYLFRKEGQNVTLSCEQNLNHDAMYWYRQDPGQGLRLIYYSQIVNDFQKGDIAEGYSVSREKKESFPLTVTSAQKNPTAFYLCASSISGQIVSPLHFGNGTRLTVT.

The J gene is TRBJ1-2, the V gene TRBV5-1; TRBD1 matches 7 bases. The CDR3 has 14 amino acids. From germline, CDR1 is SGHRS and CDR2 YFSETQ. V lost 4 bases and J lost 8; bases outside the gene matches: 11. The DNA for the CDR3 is TGCGCCAGCAGCACCGGACAGGCACATTGGGGCTACACCTTC. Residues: CASSTGQAHWGYTF.

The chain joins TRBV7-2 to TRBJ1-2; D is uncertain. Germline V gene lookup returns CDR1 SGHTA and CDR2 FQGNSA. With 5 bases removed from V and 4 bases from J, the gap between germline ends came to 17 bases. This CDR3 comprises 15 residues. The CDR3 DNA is TGTGCCAGCAGCCCCACGAGGGAGCAAACCTATGGCTACACCTTC. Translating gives CASSPTREQTYGYTF.

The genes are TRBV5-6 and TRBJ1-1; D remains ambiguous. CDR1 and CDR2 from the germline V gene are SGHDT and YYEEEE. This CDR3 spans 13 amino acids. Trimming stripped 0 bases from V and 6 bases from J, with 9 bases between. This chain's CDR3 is CASSLATVAEAFF. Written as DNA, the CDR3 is TGTGCCAGCAGCTTGGCTACTGTCGCTGAAGCTTTCTTT.

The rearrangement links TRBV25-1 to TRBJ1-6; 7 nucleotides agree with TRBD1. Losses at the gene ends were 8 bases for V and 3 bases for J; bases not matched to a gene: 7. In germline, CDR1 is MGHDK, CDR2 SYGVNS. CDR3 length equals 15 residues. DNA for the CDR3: TGTGCCAGCCGACAGGGAAAGGGCTATAATTCACCCCTCCACTTT. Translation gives CASRQGKGYNSPLHF.

The CDR3: CASKELAFEAFF. For the CDR3, the DNA is TGTGCCAGCAAAGAGTTGGCGTTTGAAGCTTTCTTT. The rearrangement links TRBV6-1 to TRBJ1-1, with D unresolved. Trimming cost V 7 bases and J 7 bases, with 13 bases left between them. Per the germline V gene, CDR1 is MNHNS and CDR2 is SASEGT. CDR3 length: 12 residues.

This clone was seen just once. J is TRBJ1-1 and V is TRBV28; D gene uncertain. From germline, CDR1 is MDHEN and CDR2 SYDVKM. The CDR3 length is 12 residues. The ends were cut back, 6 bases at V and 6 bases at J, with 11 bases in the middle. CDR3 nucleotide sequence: TGTGCCAGCAGGTCTCCGGGCGCTGAAGCTTTCTTT. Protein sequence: CASRSPGAEAFF.

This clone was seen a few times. The chain's CDR3 is CASSSGQGTPYEQYF. The CDR3 bases are TGTGCCAGCAGCTCGGGACAGGGGACCCCATACGAGCAGTACTTC. This chain links TRBV7-6 with TRBJ2-7; 10 bases are shared with TRBD1. The length of the CDR3 is 15 residues. Trimming took 4 bases from V and 4 from J; bases not matched to a gene: 7. Germline V gene lookup returns CDR1 SGHVS and CDR2 FNYEAQ.

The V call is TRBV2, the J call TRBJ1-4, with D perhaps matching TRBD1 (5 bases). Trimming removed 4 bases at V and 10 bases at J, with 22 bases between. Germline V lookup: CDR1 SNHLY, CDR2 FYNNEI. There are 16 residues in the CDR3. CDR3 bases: TGTGCCAGCAGTGCCCCCAACAGAGGGCAGGGAGGAAAACTGTTTTTT. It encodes CASSAPNRGQGGKLFF.

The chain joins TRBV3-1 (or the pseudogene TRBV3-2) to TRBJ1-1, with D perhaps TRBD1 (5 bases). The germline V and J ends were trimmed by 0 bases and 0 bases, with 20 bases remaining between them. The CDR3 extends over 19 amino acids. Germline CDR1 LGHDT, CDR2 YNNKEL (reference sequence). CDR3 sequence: CASSQDCSGPDSLNTEAFF. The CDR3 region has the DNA TGTGCCAGCAGCCAAGATTGTTCGGGCCCCGACAGCTTGAACACTGAAGCTTTCTTT.

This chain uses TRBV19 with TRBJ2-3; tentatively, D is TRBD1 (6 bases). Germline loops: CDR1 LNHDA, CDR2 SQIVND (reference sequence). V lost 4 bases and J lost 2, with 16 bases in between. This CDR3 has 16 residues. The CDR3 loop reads CASSSRYRENTDTQYF. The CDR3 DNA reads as TGTGCCAGTAGTAGCCGGTACAGGGAGAACACAGATACGCAGTATTTT.

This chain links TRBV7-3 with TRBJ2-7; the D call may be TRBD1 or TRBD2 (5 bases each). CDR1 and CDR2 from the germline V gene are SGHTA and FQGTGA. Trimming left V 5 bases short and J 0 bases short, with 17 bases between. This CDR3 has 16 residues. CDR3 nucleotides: TGTGCCAGCAGCCCCGGACCGAGGGACGGCTCCTACGAGCAGTACTTC. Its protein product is CASSPGPRDGSYEQYF.

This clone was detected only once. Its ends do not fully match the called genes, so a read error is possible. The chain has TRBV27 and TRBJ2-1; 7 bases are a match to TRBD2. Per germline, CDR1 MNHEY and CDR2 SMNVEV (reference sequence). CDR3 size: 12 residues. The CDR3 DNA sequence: TGTGCCAGCAGTTTCACGGGAGGACCCTCCGTCTTC. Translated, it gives CASSFTGGPSVF.

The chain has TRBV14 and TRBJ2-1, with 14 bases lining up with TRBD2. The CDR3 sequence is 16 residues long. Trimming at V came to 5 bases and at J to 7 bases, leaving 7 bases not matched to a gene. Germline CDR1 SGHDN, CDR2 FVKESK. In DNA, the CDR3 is TGTGCCAGCAGCGGGACTAGCGGGAGTATAGGGAATGAGCAGTTCTTC. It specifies CASSGTSGSIGNEQFF.

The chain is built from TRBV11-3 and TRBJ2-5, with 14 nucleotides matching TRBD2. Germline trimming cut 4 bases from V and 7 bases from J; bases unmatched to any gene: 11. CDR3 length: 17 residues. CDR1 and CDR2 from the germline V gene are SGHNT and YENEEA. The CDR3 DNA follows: TGTGCCAGCAGCTCACAGGGGGGACTAGCGGGAGTTGTGACCCAGTACTTC. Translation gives CASSSQGGLAGVVTQYF.

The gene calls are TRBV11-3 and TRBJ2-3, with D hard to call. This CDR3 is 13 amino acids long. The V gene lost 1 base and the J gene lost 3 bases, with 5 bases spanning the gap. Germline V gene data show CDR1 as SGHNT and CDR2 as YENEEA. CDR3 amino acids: CASSLGATDTQYF. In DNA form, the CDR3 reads TGTGCCAGCAGCTTAGGGGCGACAGATACGCAGTATTTT.

The CDR3 DNA reads as TGCGCCAGCAGCCAAGTGGGGGACAGGGGAGCGCACACCTTC. Protein: CASSQVGDRGAHTF. The rearrangement links TRBV4-1 to TRBJ1-2, with 10 positions matching TRBD1. CDR1 and CDR2 from the germline V gene are MGHRA and YSYEKL. J gave up 12 bases and V 1 base, and 8 bases lay outside the gene matches. This CDR3 comprises 14 residues.

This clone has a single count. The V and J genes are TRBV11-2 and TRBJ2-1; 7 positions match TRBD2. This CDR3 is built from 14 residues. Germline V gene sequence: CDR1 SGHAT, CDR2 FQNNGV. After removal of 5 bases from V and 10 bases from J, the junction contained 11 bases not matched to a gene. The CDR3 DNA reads TGTGCCAGCAGCCCCGGGGCGGGAGATTTCGAGCAGTTCTTC. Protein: CASSPGAGDFEQFF.

The CDR3 sequence is CASRPPISSYEQYF. CDR3 nucleotides: TGTGCCAGCAGGCCACCGATTAGCTCCTACGAGCAGTACTTC. This chain links TRBV6-6 with TRBJ2-7; D uncertain. V was clipped by 6 bases and J by 0 bases, with 12 bases between them. This CDR3 region has 14 residues. The germline V gene has CDR1 MNHNY and CDR2 SVGAGI (reference sequence).

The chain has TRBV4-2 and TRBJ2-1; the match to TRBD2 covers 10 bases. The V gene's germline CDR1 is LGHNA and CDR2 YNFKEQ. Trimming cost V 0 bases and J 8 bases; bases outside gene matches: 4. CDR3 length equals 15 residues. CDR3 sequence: CASSQDLAGEYEQFF. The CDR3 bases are TGTGCCAGCAGCCAAGATCTAGCGGGAGAGTATGAGCAGTTCTTC.

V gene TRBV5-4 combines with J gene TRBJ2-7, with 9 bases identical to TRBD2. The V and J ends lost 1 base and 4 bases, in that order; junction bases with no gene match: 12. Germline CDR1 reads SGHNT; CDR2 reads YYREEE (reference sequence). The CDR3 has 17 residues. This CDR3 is CASSLSLAGRAGYEQYF. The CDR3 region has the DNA TGTGCCAGCAGCTTGAGTCTAGCGGGAAGGGCGGGTTACGAGCAGTACTTC.

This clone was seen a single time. The CDR3 sequence is CASSSGTGNQPQHF. CDR3 in DNA: TGTGCCAGCAGCTCCGGGACAGGGAATCAGCCCCAGCATTTT. The gene calls are TRBV7-2 and TRBJ1-5, with 9 nucleotides matching TRBD1. The ends lost 4 bases at V and 4 bases at J; junction bases unmatched: 2. CDR3 size: 14 residues. CDR1 is SGHTA, CDR2 FQGNSA, per germline.

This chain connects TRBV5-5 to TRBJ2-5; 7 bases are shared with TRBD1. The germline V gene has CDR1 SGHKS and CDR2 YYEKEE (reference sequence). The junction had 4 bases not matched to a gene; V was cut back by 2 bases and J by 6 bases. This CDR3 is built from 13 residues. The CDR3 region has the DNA TGTGCCAGCAGCTTTGACAGGGAGCAGACCCAGTACTTC. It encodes CASSFDREQTQYF.

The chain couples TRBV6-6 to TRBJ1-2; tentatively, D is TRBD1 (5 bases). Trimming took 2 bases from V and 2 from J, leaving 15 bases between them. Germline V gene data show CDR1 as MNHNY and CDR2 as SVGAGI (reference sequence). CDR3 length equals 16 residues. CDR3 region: CASSYGSGQGNYGYTF. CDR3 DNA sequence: TGTGCCAGCAGTTACGGTTCTGGTCAGGGCAACTATGGCTACACCTTC.